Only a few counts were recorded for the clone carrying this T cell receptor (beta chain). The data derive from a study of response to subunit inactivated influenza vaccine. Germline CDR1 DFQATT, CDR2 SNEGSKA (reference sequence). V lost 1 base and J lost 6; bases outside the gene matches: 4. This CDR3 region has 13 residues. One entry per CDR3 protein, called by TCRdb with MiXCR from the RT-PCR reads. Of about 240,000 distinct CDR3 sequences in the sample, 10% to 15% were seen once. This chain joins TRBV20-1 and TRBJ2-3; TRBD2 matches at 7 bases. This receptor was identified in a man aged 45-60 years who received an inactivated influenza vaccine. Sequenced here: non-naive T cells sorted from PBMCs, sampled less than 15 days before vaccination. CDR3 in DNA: TGCAGTGCTAGAGCGGGAGGCTCGGATACGCAGTATTTT. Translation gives CSARAGGSDTQYF.